The entry below describes one TCR beta chain. Its antigen is as yet unknown. CDR1 is MNHEY, CDR2 SVGAGI, per germline. The V and J ends lost 0 bases and 4 bases respectively, with 10 bases between them. The CDR3 is 15 amino acids. The source of the sample is a study of shared clonotypes between healthy human individuals. This table comes from immunoSEQ multiplex PCR, and its TCRdb copy is limited to in-frame clones, with some not included. Seen here are over 700,000 clones, 55% to 80% observed once, and the top ten hold roughly 1.8%. Study-wide points: The sole specimen, blood, was sampled, and tissue repertoires likely differ.

The sequencing sample was made of memory CD4+ T cells sorted from blood. The subset here: CD45RA-negative fraction. The TCR originated in a woman aged 25 to 39 in good health. The chain employs TRBV6-5 and TRBJ1-5, with a tentative D call TRBD1 (6 bases). CDR3 region: CASSYSGALNQPQHF. The CDR3 bases are TGTGCCAGCAGTTACTCGGGGGCCCTGAATCAGCCCCAGCATTTT.